The rows below give T cell receptor beta chains drawn from one sample of a study of T-cell memory formation after mild COVID-19. MiXCR, applied by TCRdb to the 5' RACE reads, yields one record per CDR3 protein. The sample yields about 39,000 distinct CDR3 sequences, around 6.1% seen once. Source material: PBMCs or a T cell subset sorted from them (not recorded which). These receptors all stem from an adult who had mild COVID-19 (a few samples of this study predate the infection). Cell type and time point are not known. The CDR3 runs from the conserved cysteine through the conserved F or W. D genes are given only for firm matches. Where a row states a size, it is once, few, many or the class of an expanded clone; other rows omit it.

abundance	d_gene	j_gene	v_gene	CDR3nt	CDR3aa
few	-	TRBJ2-7	TRBV14	TGTGCCAGCAGCCCTAGGGGGATTTCCTACGAGCAGTACTTC	CASSPRGISYEQYF
-	TRBD2	TRBJ2-3	TRBV7-9	TGTGCCAGCAGGACGGGGACTAGCCCAGGAGATACGCAGTATTTT	CASRTGTSPGDTQYF
-	-	TRBJ2-5	TRBV28	TGTGCCAGCAGTCTCGACACGGCGGGGCGGTACTTC	CASSLDTAGRYF
-	-	TRBJ2-7	TRBV27	TGTGCCAGCAGTTTATATAGATCCCTTCCCTACGAGCAGTACTTC	CASSLYRSLPYEQYF
-	TRBD1	TRBJ2-7	TRBV25-1	TGTGCCAGCAGTGACTCCGGACAGGTTCCCTACGAGCAGTACTTC	CASSDSGQVPYEQYF
few	TRBD1	TRBJ1-2	TRBV7-9	TGTGCCAGCAGCTCCTTCGGGGGAACAGGGGAAGCGAGAGGCTACACCTTC	CASSSFGGTGEARGYTF
-	TRBD1	TRBJ2-1	TRBV20-1	TGCAGTGCTAGGAGGACAGGGGGGATGGATGAGCAGTTCTTC	CSARRTGGMDEQFF
few	-	TRBJ2-1	TRBV4-2	TGTGCCAGCAGCCAAGATTGGAGGGGGGGCACAAATGAGCAGTTCTTC	CASSQDWRGGTNEQFF
many	-	TRBJ2-1	TRBV18	TGTGCCAGCTCAAGCGGACGGAGCTCCTACAATGAGCAGTTCTTC	CASSSGRSSYNEQFF
many	-	TRBJ2-5	TRBV4-1	TGCGCCAGCAGCCAGACCGCAGGGACACAAGGAACCCAGTACTTC	CASSQTAGTQGTQYF
-	-	TRBJ1-4	TRBV6-6	TGTGCCAGCAGAACGGACGGACGTACAACTAATGAAAAACTGTTTTTT	CASRTDGRTTNEKLFF
many	-	TRBJ1-3	TRBV4-1	TGCGCCAGCAGCCAAGTCGGCGCAGGGGGAAACACCATATATTTT	CASSQVGAGGNTIYF
-	TRBD1	TRBJ1-1	TRBV19	TGTGCCAGTAATCATGTGGCAGGGGGGATCTCGGGCACTGAAGCTTTCTTT	CASNHVAGGISGTEAFF
many	-	TRBJ2-1	TRBV12-3/TRBV12-4	TGTGCCAGCAGTGGGGACTTCGGGGATGAGCAGTTCTTC	CASSGDFGDEQFF
few	TRBD2	TRBJ2-1	TRBV5-4	TGTGCCAGCAGCTCGGGACTAGGACTCAATGAGCAGTTCTTC	CASSSGLGLNEQFF
many	-	TRBJ2-4	TRBV28	TGTGCCAGCAGTCCGGGACCAACAACGGTTCAGTACTTC	CASSPGPTTVQYF
-	-	TRBJ2-5	TRBV5-1	TGCGCCACTAGGGGGGAGCCTACCTGGGTAGAGACCCAGTACTTC	CATRGEPTWVETQYF
few	-	TRBJ1-2	TRBV20-1	TGCAGTGCTAGAGTAGGAGGGGGGAACTATGGCTACACCTTC	CSARVGGGNYGYTF
-	-	TRBJ2-3	TRBV7-9	TGTGCCAGCAGCCACGATACGCAGTATTTT	CASSHDTQYF
few	TRBD2	TRBJ2-5	TRBV5-1	TGCGCCAGCAGCTCCTTTGGGACTAGCGGGGGGGCGATGGAGACCCAGTACTTC	CASSSFGTSGGAMETQYF
-	TRBD2	TRBJ2-1	TRBV18	TGTGCCAGCTCAACAGGGACTAGCCTATACAATGAGCAGTTCTTC	CASSTGTSLYNEQFF
many	TRBD1	TRBJ2-4	TRBV20-1	TGCAGTGCTAGCGGACAGGGACACATTCAGTACTTC	CSASGQGHIQYF
many	-	TRBJ1-1	TRBV20-1	TGCAGTGTATCCCCAGGCGGGACTGAAGCTTTCTTT	CSVSPGGTEAFF
few	-	TRBJ2-1	TRBV5-6	TGTGCCAGCAGCTTGGCCGTAGCCAGGGGGGCTTCCTACAATGAGCAGTTCTTC	CASSLAVARGASYNEQFF
many	TRBD1	TRBJ1-1	TRBV6-1	TGTGCCAGCAGTGGGGGACAGGGGTTTGAAGCTTTCTTT	CASSGGQGFEAFF
many	-	TRBJ2-2	TRBV7-9	TGTGCCAGCAGCCGAATAACCGGGGAGCTGTTTTTT	CASSRITGELFF
many	TRBD2	TRBJ2-2	TRBV20-1	TGCAGTGCTAGCAACCCTAGCGGGGGGCAGAAAGGGGAGCTGTTTTTT	CSASNPSGGQKGELFF
many	-	TRBJ2-7	TRBV20-1	TGCAGTGCTAGGACTAAACACGAGCAGTACTTC	CSARTKHEQYF
many	-	TRBJ2-6	TRBV20-1	TGCAGTGCTCCTCAGGGGTCTGGGGCCAACGTCCTGACTTTC	CSAPQGSGANVLTF
few	TRBD2	TRBJ2-2	TRBV7-8	TGTGCCAGCAGCTTAGCGTATCAGCGGGGATACACCGGGGAGCTGTTTTTT	CASSLAYQRGYTGELFF
-	TRBD2	TRBJ2-2	TRBV27	TGTGCCAGCAGTTTGTTAGGGCTAGCGGCCACCGGGGAGCTGTTTTTT	CASSLLGLAATGELFF
-	TRBD1	TRBJ1-5	TRBV20-1	TGCAGTGTTTGGACAGGGAATAATCAGCCCCAGCATTTT	CSVWTGNNQPQHF
many	-	TRBJ2-7	TRBV20-1	TGCAGTGCTACTCTGGACAGCTACGAGCAGTACTTC	CSATLDSYEQYF
many	-	TRBJ2-7	TRBV4-1	TGCGCCAGCAGCCAAGACTCGACCCAGGGCTACGAGCAGTACTTC	CASSQDSTQGYEQYF
-	-	TRBJ2-7	TRBV7-9	TGTGCCAGCAGCTTGCCCAGCTCCTACGAGCAGTACTTC	CASSLPSSYEQYF
-	-	TRBJ2-1	TRBV2	TGTGCCAGCAGTACCAATTTAAGCAATGAGCAGTTCTTC	CASSTNLSNEQFF
-	TRBD2	TRBJ2-5	TRBV7-9	TGTGCCAGCAGCCGGGGAAGTAGCGGGAGGGAGACCCAGTACTTC	CASSRGSSGRETQYF
many	-	TRBJ2-7	TRBV5-1	TGCGCCAGCAGCTTCCGGGGTTCCTACGAGCAGTACTTC	CASSFRGSYEQYF
many	-	TRBJ2-2	TRBV5-6	TGTGCCAGCAGCTTGGGGGGCAGAGCGAACACCGGGGAGCTGTTTTTT	CASSLGGRANTGELFF
many	TRBD2	TRBJ2-7	TRBV12-3/TRBV12-4	TGTGCCAGCAGTCCGAGGACTAGCGGGGGCGAGCAGTACTTC	CASSPRTSGGEQYF
-	-	TRBJ2-1	TRBV6-5	TGTGCCAGCAGGAAGAAAGGGGTCAATGAGCAGTTCTTC	CASRKKGVNEQFF
few	-	TRBJ1-3	TRBV6-5	TGTGCCAGCAGTTACAACTCTGGAAACACCATATATTTT	CASSYNSGNTIYF
-	-	TRBJ2-5	TRBV9	TGTGCCAGCAGCCAGCATTCAACCTACCAAGAGACCCAGTACTTC	CASSQHSTYQETQYF
many	-	TRBJ2-3	TRBV5-4	TGTGCCAGCAGCGCGAGGACTCTGCCAGATACGCAGTATTTT	CASSARTLPDTQYF
few	TRBD1	TRBJ1-1	TRBV7-7	TGTGCCAGCAGCCCTTCGACAGGGGCCAACACTGAAGCTTTCTTT	CASSPSTGANTEAFF
many	TRBD1	TRBJ2-3	TRBV5-5	TGTGCCAGCAGCTTGGGTCAGACAGGGGCAGATACGCAGTATTTT	CASSLGQTGADTQYF
many	-	TRBJ2-2	TRBV12-3/TRBV12-4	TGTGCCAGCAGTAGCGCGGGATACACCGGGGAGCTGTTTTTT	CASSSAGYTGELFF
few	-	TRBJ2-6	TRBV3-1	TGTGCCAGCAGCCAAGATTCAGGGATTTCTGGGGCCAACGTCCTGACTTTC	CASSQDSGISGANVLTF
many	-	TRBJ1-5	TRBV19	TGTGCCAGTAATAACAGGGGCAATCAGCCCCAGCATTTT	CASNNRGNQPQHF
few	TRBD1	TRBJ1-1	TRBV18	TGTGCCAGCTCACCAAAGACAGGGAGGGCTGAAGCTTTCTTT	CASSPKTGRAEAFF